Listed below are T cell receptor beta chains from one sample, sequenced in a study of vaccination effects on CD4 cells after COVID-19. Clones were sequenced by immunoSEQ multiplex PCR, and TCRdb holds only the in-frame ones, with some missing. The sample consists of 14,000 or so clones, 76% of them appearing once. The antigens for these receptors are not known. Specimen: CD4+ T cells from PBMCs cultured with HCoV-229E spike peptides, collected before COVID-19 vaccination. These receptors were collected from a human donor who received a COVID-19 vaccine. The CDR3 runs from the conserved cysteine through the conserved F or W. Fields, in order: V gene, clone size, J gene, CDR3 protein. Clone size, where shown, is once, few, many, or a class for clones that have expanded.

V: TRBV7-3
size: -
J: TRBJ2-1
CDR3: CASSPTLGNEQFF

V: TRBV1
size: -
J: TRBJ2-1
CDR3: CTSSQAGTSGRISYNEQFF

V: TRBV19
size: -
J: TRBJ2-2
CDR3: CASKGLAGVGSTGELFF

V: TRBV2
size: -
J: TRBJ1-6
CDR3: CASTPKFWDSPLHF

V: TRBV5-4
size: once
J: TRBJ2-5
CDR3: CASSLEGDQYF

V: TRBV19
size: -
J: TRBJ1-2
CDR3: CASSAYTGDYGYTF

V: TRBV6-1
size: -
J: TRBJ1-1
CDR3: CASSESVNTEAFF

V: TRBV18
size: -
J: TRBJ1-3
CDR3: CASSSAPGQGNTIYF

V: TRBV2
size: once
J: TRBJ1-2
CDR3: CASTAQGSGYGYTF

V: TRBV28
size: once
J: TRBJ2-1
CDR3: CASRSLTGGYRAYNEQFF

V: TRBV7-6
size: -
J: TRBJ2-5
CDR3: CASSAAGSPGETQYF

V: TRBV5-1
size: -
J: TRBJ2-7
CDR3: CASHKDSYEQYF

V: TRBV5-1
size: -
J: TRBJ1-1
CDR3: CASSGAGNTEAFF

V: TRBV30
size: -
J: TRBJ2-1
CDR3: CAWSEVLGLAAYNEQFF

V: TRBV19
size: large
J: TRBJ1-2
CDR3: CASKGGQGNGDGYTF

V: TRBV7-9
size: -
J: TRBJ1-2
CDR3: CASSFTQTVATGYTF

V: TRBV30
size: -
J: TRBJ2-7
CDR3: CAWSGGGSINEQYF

V: TRBV5-6
size: -
J: TRBJ2-2
CDR3: CASSGRTGELFF

V: TRBV25-1
size: -
J: TRBJ2-5
CDR3: CASTKQGAPKETQYF

V: TRBV5-1
size: -
J: TRBJ2-1
CDR3: CASSSAGSYNEQFF

V: TRBV6-6
size: -
J: TRBJ1-2
CDR3: CASSYYPILSTYTF

V: TRBV5-6
size: few
J: TRBJ1-1
CDR3: CASSLLPGEAFF

V: TRBV30
size: -
J: TRBJ1-5
CDR3: CASGGQPQHF

V: TRBV6-5
size: -
J: TRBJ2-5
CDR3: CASSYLAGTQYF

V: TRBV19
size: -
J: TRBJ2-5
CDR3: CASSSRDRVFSETQYF

V: TRBV30
size: -
J: TRBJ1-5
CDR3: CAWRRDSSQPQHF

V: TRBV6-5
size: -
J: TRBJ1-2
CDR3: CASSLQGEGGYTF

V: TRBV5-1
size: -
J: TRBJ1-2
CDR3: CASSLAAGSNYGYTF

V: TRBV5-4
size: -
J: TRBJ2-1
CDR3: CASSSPGQGIYEQFF

V: TRBV6-5
size: -
J: TRBJ1-2
CDR3: CASGMGDLYGYTF

V: TRBV6-5
size: -
J: TRBJ2-5
CDR3: CASRSSGMVTQYF

V: TRBV3-1/TRBV3-2
size: -
J: TRBJ2-5
CDR3: CASSLGAVLQETQYF

V: TRBV19
size: -
J: TRBJ2-7
CDR3: CASSITGGDSYEQYF

V: TRBV11-2
size: few
J: TRBJ2-7
CDR3: CASSLEGTSREQYF

V: TRBV5-1
size: -
J: TRBJ1-2
CDR3: CASSPGQGSYGYTF

V: TRBV4-2
size: -
J: TRBJ2-3
CDR3: CASSQGLAGADTQYF

V: TRBV3-1/TRBV3-2
size: -
J: TRBJ1-5
CDR3: CASSQDPIQPQHF

V: TRBV6-5
size: -
J: TRBJ2-1
CDR3: CASRGGLYNEQFF

V: TRBV7-9
size: once
J: TRBJ2-1
CDR3: CASSLLGAGRNEQFF

V: TRBV3-1/TRBV3-2
size: -
J: TRBJ1-1
CDR3: CASTLGQNGWAFF

V: TRBV30
size: once
J: TRBJ2-7
CDR3: CAWSAGSYEQYF

V: TRBV7-2
size: few
J: TRBJ1-3
CDR3: CASSLDRGQGNTIYF

V: TRBV3-1/TRBV3-2
size: -
J: TRBJ2-3
CDR3: CASSQGDGRIGTDTQYF

V: TRBV10-3
size: -
J: TRBJ1-1
CDR3: CAISPGQMNTEAFF

V: TRBV5-1
size: -
J: TRBJ1-1
CDR3: CASSPGQGVGTEAFF

V: TRBV11-2
size: -
J: TRBJ1-5
CDR3: CASSLGQNQPQHF

V: TRBV7-3
size: few
J: TRBJ1-1
CDR3: CASSPISWGNTEAFF

V: TRBV6-5
size: -
J: TRBJ1-5
CDR3: CATLGQGARQPQHF

V: TRBV27
size: once
J: TRBJ1-4
CDR3: CASSPGGKNEKLFF

V: TRBV6-1
size: few
J: TRBJ1-2
CDR3: CASSDGGGYGYTF

V: TRBV27
size: -
J: TRBJ2-1
CDR3: CASSFQGAWVNEQFF

V: TRBV5-1
size: -
J: TRBJ2-7
CDR3: CASSPGLLAEYYEQYF

V: TRBV19
size: -
J: TRBJ2-3
CDR3: CASSTLGTRTDTQYF

V: TRBV5-1
size: -
J: TRBJ1-6
CDR3: CASQKGSYNSPLHF

V: TRBV19
size: -
J: TRBJ1-4
CDR3: CASTPGVVRVEKLFF

V: TRBV29-1
size: -
J: TRBJ2-6
CDR3: CSVGAGTHLWANVLTF

V: TRBV9
size: -
J: TRBJ2-7
CDR3: CARPGGREASIPSYEQYF

V: TRBV3-1/TRBV3-2
size: -
J: TRBJ1-2
CDR3: CASSQALKGNYGYTF

V: TRBV5-1
size: -
J: TRBJ2-7
CDR3: CASSLEGLARAYEQYF

V: TRBV9
size: -
J: TRBJ2-3
CDR3: CASSVKDTQYF